This T cell receptor (beta chain) is from a study of blood T cell repertoires in COVID-19. Sequenced by immunoSEQ multiplex PCR; TCRdb stores in-frame clones only, minus some. The sample includes over 200,000 clones, 70% to 90% of them seen just once. Deletions cut 0 bases from V and 6 bases from J, with 11 bases between. The CDR3 totals 13 residues. CDR1 GTSNPN and CDR2 SVGIG come from the germline V gene (reference sequence). The TCR sequence derives from a woman under 30 who had recovered from COVID-19. The sequencing input was peripheral blood. The J gene is TRBJ1-1, the V gene TRBV30; D is undetermined. The CDR3 reads CAWSVWEGSEAFF. For the CDR3, the DNA is TGTGCCTGGAGTGTTTGGGAGGGCTCTGAAGCTTTCTTT.